This T cell receptor beta chain was sequenced during a study of cytomegalovirus exposure and HLA in healthy donors. Study results and limitations: Most of the TCR beta V segments (in an earlier analysis) were productive either about 87% or about 30% of the time. V- and J-gene trimming of TCR beta was linked (in a later analysis) to a missense DCLRE1C variant. Per a later analysis, HLA-associated TCR beta chains showed more clonal expansion than other, equally common TCR beta chains. Whilst most TCR sequences proved rare, a subset of public TCRs occurred across many donors.

V was trimmed by 3 bases and J by 2 bases, leaving 8 bases between them. Germline V gene lookup returns CDR1 GTSNPN and CDR2 SVGIG (reference sequence). This CDR3 is 13 amino acids long. In the PCR, 60 Vbeta and 13 Jbeta primers were used. Some clones are missing from TCRdb's copy, which holds only in-frame ones; the method was immunoSEQ multiplex PCR. Of 200,000 to 250,000 clones in the sample, more than 60% were seen once. A word on this clone: Its target is not known.

The rearrangement links TRBV30 to TRBJ1-3, with D possibly being TRBD1 (5 bases). The sample was PBMCs. The receptor was isolated from a woman aged 30 to 39 in good health and CMV-seronegative. CDR3 sequence reads: CAWSSGTGNTIYF. Here the CDR3 DNA reads TGTGCCTGGAGCTCAGGGACTGGAAACACCATATATTTT.